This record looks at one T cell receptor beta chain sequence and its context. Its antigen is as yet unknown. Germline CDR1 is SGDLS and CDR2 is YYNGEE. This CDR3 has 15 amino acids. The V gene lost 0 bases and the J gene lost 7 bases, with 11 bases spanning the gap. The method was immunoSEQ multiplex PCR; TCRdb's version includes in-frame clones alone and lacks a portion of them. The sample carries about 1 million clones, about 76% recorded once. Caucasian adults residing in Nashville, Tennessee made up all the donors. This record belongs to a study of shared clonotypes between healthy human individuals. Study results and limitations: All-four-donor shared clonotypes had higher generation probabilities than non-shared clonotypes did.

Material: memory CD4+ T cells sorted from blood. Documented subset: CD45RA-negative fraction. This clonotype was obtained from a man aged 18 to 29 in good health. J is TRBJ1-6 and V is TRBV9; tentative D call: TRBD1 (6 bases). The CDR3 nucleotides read TGTGCCAGCAGCGTAGTGGACAGCTTCAATTCACCCCTCCACTTT. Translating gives CASSVVDSFNSPLHF.